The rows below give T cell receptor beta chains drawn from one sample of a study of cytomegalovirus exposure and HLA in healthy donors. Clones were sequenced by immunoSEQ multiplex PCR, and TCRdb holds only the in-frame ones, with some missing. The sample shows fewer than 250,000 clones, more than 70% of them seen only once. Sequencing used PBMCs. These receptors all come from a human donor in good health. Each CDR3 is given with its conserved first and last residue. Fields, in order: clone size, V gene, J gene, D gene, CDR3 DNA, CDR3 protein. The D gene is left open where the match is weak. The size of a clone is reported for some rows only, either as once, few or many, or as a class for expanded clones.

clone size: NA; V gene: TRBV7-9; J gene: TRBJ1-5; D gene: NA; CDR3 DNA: TGTGCCAGCAGCCGAGACGAGGGTCGATGGCATCAGCCCCAGCATTTT; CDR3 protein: CASSRDEGRWHQPQHF
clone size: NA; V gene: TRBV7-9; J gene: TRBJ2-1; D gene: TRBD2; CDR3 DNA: TGTGCCAGTTCGAGCGGGAGCTTTAGCTATGAGCAGTTCTTC; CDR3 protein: CASSSGSFSYEQFF
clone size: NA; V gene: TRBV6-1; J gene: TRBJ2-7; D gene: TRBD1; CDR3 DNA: TGTGCCAGCAGTGAAGGGGGACAGGGATTTTATTCTTCCTACGAGCAGTACTTC; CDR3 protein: CASSEGGQGFYSSYEQYF
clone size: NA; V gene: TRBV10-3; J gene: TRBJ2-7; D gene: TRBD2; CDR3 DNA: TGTGCCATCAGTGAGTGGACTAGCGGCCACGGGGAGCAGTACTTC; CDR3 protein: CAISEWTSGHGEQYF
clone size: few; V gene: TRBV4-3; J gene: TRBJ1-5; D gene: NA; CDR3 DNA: TGCGCCAGCAGCCTCGACAGGAATCAGCCCCAGCATTTT; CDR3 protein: CASSLDRNQPQHF
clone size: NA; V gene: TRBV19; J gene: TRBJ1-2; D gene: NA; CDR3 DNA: TGTGCCACCTCAACTGGGAGCCGGGGCTATGGCTACACCTTC; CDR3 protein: CATSTGSRGYGYTF
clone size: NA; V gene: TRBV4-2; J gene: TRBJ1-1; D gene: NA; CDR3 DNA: TGTGCCAGCAGCCGCCTATATGGAGTAAACACTGAAGCTTTCTTT; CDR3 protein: CASSRLYGVNTEAFF
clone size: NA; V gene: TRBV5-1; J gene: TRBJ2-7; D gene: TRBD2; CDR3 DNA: TGCGCCAGCAGCTCCCGCGAGCGGGAGGGATACGAGCAGTACTTC; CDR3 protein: CASSSREREGYEQYF
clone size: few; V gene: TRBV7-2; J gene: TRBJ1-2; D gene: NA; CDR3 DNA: TGTGCCAGCACCGAGGACAGAGGCCTCTATGGCTACACCTTC; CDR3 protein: CASTEDRGLYGYTF
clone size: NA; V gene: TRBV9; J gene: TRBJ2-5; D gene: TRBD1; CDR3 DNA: TGTGCCAGCAGCCCTCTAGGACAGGGGGGAGAGACCCAGTACTTC; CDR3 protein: CASSPLGQGGETQYF
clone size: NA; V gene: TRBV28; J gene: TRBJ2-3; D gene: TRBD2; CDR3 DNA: TGTGCCAGCAGTTTACCAGCGGGAGAAAAAGATACGCAGTATTTT; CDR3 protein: CASSLPAGEKDTQYF
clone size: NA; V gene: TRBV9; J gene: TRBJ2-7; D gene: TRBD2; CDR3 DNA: TGTGCCAGCAGCGCCGGGACTAGCGGATACGAGCAGTACTTC; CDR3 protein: CASSAGTSGYEQYF
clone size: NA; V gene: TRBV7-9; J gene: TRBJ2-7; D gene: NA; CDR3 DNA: TGTGCCAGCAGCCGCGAAGTCCAATCTTACGAGCAGTACTTC; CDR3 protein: CASSREVQSYEQYF
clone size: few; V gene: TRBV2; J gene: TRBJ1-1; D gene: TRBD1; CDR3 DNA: TGTGCCAGCAGAACCAGAACAGGGGTCAACACTGAAGCTTTCTTT; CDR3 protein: CASRTRTGVNTEAFF
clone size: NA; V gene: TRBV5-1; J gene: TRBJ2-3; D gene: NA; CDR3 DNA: TGCGCCAGCAGCCCCCGGGTTATGTGGGGGCAAGGGGTTAGCACAGATACGCAGTATTTT; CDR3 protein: CASSPRVMWGQGVSTDTQYF
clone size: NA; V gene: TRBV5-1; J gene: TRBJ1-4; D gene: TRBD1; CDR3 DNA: TGCGCCAGCAGCCTAGGGACAGTCAATAATGAAAAACTGTTTTTT; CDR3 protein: CASSLGTVNNEKLFF
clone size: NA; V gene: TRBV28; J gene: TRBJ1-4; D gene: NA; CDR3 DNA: TGTGCCAGCAGTTTCGGGTTTAATGAAAAACTGTTTTTT; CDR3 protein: CASSFGFNEKLFF
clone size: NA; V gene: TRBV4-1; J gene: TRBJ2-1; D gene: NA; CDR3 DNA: TGCGCCAGCAGCCAAGGTCGGGCCAGCGGCCACAATGAGCAGTTCTTC; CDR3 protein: CASSQGRASGHNEQFF
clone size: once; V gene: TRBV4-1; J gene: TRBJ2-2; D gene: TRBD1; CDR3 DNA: TGCGCCAGCAGCCAACCTAAGACAGGGGGATTGTCCGGGGAGCTGTTTTTT; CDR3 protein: CASSQPKTGGLSGELFF
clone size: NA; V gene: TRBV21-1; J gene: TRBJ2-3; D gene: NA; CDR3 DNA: TGTGCCAGCAGCAAACGTGCCAGGTCCCCCGATACGCAGTATTTT; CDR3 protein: CASSKRARSPDTQYF
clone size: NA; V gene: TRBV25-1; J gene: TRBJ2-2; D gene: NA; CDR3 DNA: TGTGCCAGCAGTGAAAGCAGGGGTACCGGGGAGCTGTTTTTT; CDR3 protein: CASSESRGTGELFF
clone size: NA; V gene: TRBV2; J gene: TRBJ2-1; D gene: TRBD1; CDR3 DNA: TGTGCCAGCAGTGAGGTGACAGGGGTCGAGCAGTTCTTC; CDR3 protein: CASSEVTGVEQFF
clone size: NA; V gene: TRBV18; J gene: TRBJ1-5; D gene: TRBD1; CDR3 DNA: TGTGCCAGCTCACTTGACAGGGGCAATCAGCCCCAGCATTTT; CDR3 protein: CASSLDRGNQPQHF
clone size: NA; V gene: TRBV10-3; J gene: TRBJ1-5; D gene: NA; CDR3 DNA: TGTGCCATCAGTAAAAAACAGGGAAGCAATCAGCCCCAGCATTTT; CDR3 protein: CAISKKQGSNQPQHF
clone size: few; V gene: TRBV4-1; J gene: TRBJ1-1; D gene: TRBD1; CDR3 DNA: TGCGCCAGCAGCCAAGATTCAGGGGGCCTTATGAACACTGAAGCTTTCTTT; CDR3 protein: CASSQDSGGLMNTEAFF
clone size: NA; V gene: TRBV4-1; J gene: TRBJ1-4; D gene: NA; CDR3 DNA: TGCGCCAGCAGCCACCTCGTTAATGAAAAACTGTTTTTT; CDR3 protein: CASSHLVNEKLFF
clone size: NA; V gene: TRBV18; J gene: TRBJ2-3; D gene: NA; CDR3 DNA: TGTGCCAGCTCACCGACAGGTCGCACAGATACGCAGTATTTT; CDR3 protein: CASSPTGRTDTQYF
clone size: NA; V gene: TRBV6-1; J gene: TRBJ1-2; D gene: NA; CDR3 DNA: TGTGCCATAGCCCAGGGCTTGATCCTTAACTATGGCTACACCTTC; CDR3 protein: CAIAQGLILNYGYTF
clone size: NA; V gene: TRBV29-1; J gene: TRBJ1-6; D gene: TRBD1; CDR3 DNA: TGCAGCGTTGACCAGGCACAGGGGAGTGATAATTCACCCCTCCACTTT; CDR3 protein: CSVDQAQGSDNSPLHF
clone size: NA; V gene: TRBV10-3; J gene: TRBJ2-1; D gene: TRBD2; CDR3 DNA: TGTGCCATCAGCTTAGATAGCGGGGCTGTCTACAATGAGCAGTTCTTC; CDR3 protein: CAISLDSGAVYNEQFF
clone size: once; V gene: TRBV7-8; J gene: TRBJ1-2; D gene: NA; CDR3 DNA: TGTGCCAGCAGCGTAGACCCCGGGGGTAACTATGGCTACACCTTC; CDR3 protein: CASSVDPGGNYGYTF
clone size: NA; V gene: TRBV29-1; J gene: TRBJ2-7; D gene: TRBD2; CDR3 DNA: TGCAGCGTTGTTGCGGGAGACTCCTACGAGCAGTACTTC; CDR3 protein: CSVVAGDSYEQYF
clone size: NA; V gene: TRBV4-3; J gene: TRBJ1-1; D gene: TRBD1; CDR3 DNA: TGCGCCAGCAGCCCCGAGGGGACAGGGGGGTTAGAAGCTTTCTTT; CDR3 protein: CASSPEGTGGLEAFF
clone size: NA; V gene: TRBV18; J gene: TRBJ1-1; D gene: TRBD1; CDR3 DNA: TGTGCCAGCTCACCGGACAGGGTCACTGAAGCTTTCTTT; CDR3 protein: CASSPDRVTEAFF
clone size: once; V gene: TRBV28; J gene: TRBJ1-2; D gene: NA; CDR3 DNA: TGTGCCAGCAGTTTAAAGGTCGGACAGGGCTACACCTTC; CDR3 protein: CASSLKVGQGYTF
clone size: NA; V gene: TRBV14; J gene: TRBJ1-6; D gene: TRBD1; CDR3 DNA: TGTGCCAGCAGACCGGGACAGTCAAATTCACCCCTCCACTTT; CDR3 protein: CASRPGQSNSPLHF
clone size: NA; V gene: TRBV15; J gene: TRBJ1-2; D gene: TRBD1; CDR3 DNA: TGTGCCACCAGCGCGCGCCTCCAGGGGGCGGATGGCTACACCTTC; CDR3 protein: CATSARLQGADGYTF
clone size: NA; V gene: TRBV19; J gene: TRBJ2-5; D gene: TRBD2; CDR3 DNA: TGTGCCAGTAGTTCTTCTAGCGGGGGGGTGGATTATACCCAGTACTTC; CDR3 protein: CASSSSSGGVDYTQYF
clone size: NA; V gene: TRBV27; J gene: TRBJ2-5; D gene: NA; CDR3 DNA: TGTGCCAGCAGTGCCGCGGGACGGGGGTCGACCCAGTACTTC; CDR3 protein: CASSAAGRGSTQYF
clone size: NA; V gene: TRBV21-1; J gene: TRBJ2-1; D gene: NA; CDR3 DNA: TGTGCCAGCAGCAAAGGTTCTATCACGGAACAGGAGACCTACAATGAGCAGTTCTTC; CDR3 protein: CASSKGSITEQETYNEQFF
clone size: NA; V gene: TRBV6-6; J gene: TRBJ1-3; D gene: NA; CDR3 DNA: TGTGCCAGCAGTTACTCGGGGAGCTCTGGAAACACCATATATTTT; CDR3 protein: CASSYSGSSGNTIYF
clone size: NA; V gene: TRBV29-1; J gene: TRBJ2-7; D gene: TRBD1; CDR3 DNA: TGCAGCGTTGAGTTATACGGGGACAGGGGAGGCTACGAGCAGTACTTC; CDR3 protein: CSVELYGDRGGYEQYF
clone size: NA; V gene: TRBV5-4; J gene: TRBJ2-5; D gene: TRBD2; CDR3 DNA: TGTGCCAGCAGCCTAGCGGGAGCTGCGGGGGAGACCCAGTACTTC; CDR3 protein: CASSLAGAAGETQYF
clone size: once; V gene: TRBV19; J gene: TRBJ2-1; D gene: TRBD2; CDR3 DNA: TGTGCCAGTAGCATTACCGGGACTAGGGAGTCTGATGAGCAGTTCTTC; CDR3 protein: CASSITGTRESDEQFF
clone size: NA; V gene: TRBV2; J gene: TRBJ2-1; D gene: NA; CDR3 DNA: TGTGCCAGCAGCCCTGGGCCCCTGGGCAATGAGCAGTTCTTC; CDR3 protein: CASSPGPLGNEQFF
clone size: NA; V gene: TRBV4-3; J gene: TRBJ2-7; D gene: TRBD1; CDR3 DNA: TGCGCCAGCAGCGCCGCCGGGACAGGAGAGTACGAGCAGTACTTC; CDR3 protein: CASSAAGTGEYEQYF
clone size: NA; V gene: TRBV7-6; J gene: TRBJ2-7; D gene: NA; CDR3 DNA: TGTGCCAGCAGCTTAGACAGCCCTCTGTTTTTTGAGCAGTACTTC; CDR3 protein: CASSLDSPLFFEQYF
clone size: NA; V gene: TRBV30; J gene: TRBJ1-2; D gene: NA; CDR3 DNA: TGTGCCTGGAGTGTAGGTGCAGGGCCCTATGGCTACACCTTC; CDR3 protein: CAWSVGAGPYGYTF
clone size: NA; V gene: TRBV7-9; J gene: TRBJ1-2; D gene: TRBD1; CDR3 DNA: TGTGCCAGCGGACGGGGACAGATGAACTATGGCTACACCTTC; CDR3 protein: CASGRGQMNYGYTF